This T cell receptor (beta chain) emerged from a study of shared clonotypes between healthy human individuals. Terminally differentiated effector memory CD45RA+ cells were left out of the naive CD8 fraction, which was CD45RO-negative and positively selected for CCR7. Several immunoSEQ plates held equal portions of the genomic DNA taken from each subset. TCRdb keeps only in-frame clones here, not all; method: immunoSEQ multiplex PCR. Found here are approximately 1.9 million clones, 80% to 95% of them singletons; the top ten hold under 2%. Of note for this clone: The antigen is not known.

The CDR3 is 15 amino acids. The V gene lost 5 bases and the J gene lost 1 base, with 15 bases spanning the gap. From germline, CDR1 is SEHNR and CDR2 FQNEAQ (reference sequence). Study conclusions and caveats: The sharing of about 5% of naive CD4 clonotypes was seen across several donors.

The sequenced material came from naive CD8+ T cells from PBMCs. The clonotype comes from a man aged 18 to 30 in good health. Some clones in this sample may be carry-over from other donors' samples. The V gene is TRBV7-9, the J gene TRBJ2-7; D uncertain. The CDR3 reads CASSPRFSSSYEQYF. In DNA, the CDR3 is TGTGCCAGCAGCCCCCGATTTAGCAGTTCCTACGAGCAGTACTTC.